The 17 T cell receptor beta chains presented below share a single source sample, sequenced in a study of cytomegalovirus exposure and HLA in healthy donors. The method was immunoSEQ multiplex PCR; TCRdb's version includes in-frame clones alone and lacks a portion of them. This repertoire shows roughly 250,000 clones, approximately 86% found once; its top ten account for around 1.2%. The sample consisted of PBMCs. All receptors derive from a woman aged 25 to 39 in good health and CMV-seropositive.

The chain couples TRBV9 to TRBJ2-7; 9 positions agree with TRBD2. The J segment lost 5 bases and the V segment lost 4 bases, leaving 7 bases of the junction unmatched. CDR3 length: 14 amino acids. Germline loops: CDR1 SGDLS, CDR2 YYNGEE. CDR3 nucleotides: TGTGCCAGCAGCTCTGGGACTAGCCCCGACGAGCAGTACTTC. Translating gives CASSSGTSPDEQYF.

The chain combines TRBV19 with TRBJ2-3, with TRBD2 identical over 13 bases. Looked up from germline, CDR1 is LNHDA and CDR2 is SQIVND (reference sequence). V gave up 5 bases and J gave up 10 bases; unmatched junction bases: 18. CDR3 length: 18 residues. CDR3 region: CASSPVPGTSGKNRAQYF. As DNA, the CDR3 is TGTGCCAGTAGTCCGGTCCCCGGGACTAGCGGGAAGAATAGAGCGCAGTATTTT.

The rearrangement joins TRBV28 to TRBJ2-2; D may be TRBD1 (5 bases). Germline CDR1 and CDR2: MDHEN and SYDVKM. V gave up 1 base and J gave up 5 bases, with 11 bases separating them. This CDR3 region has 15 residues. The CDR3 region is CASSLYTGATGELFF. CDR3 DNA: TGTGCCAGCAGTTTATATACAGGAGCTACCGGGGAGCTGTTTTTT. The complete variable domain, with remaining parts taken from reference TRBV28 and TRBJ2-2, reads DVKVTQSSRYLVKRTGEKVFLECVQDMDHENMFWYRQDPGLGLRLIYFSYDVKMKEKGDIPEGYSVSREKKERFSLILESASTNQTSMYLCASSLYTGATGELFFGEGSRLTVL.

The chain is built from TRBV7-2 and TRBJ2-3; 8 positions agree with TRBD2. V dropped 5 bases and J dropped 8; count of bases not matched to a gene: 6. The CDR3 is 13 amino acids. The V gene's germline CDR1 is SGHTA and CDR2 FQGNSA. The DNA of the CDR3 is TGTGCCAGCAGCCTGGACGGGAGGGGTACGCAGTATTTT. It translates to CASSLDGRGTQYF.

The rearrangement links TRBV13 to TRBJ1-3; D unclear. The CDR3 extends over 12 amino acids. The V gene lost 4 bases and the J gene lost 7 bases, with 8 bases spanning the gap. CDR1 and CDR2 (germline): PRHDT, FYEKMQ (reference sequence). CDR3 nucleotides: TGTGCCAGCAGCTCCAATGTCAACACCATATATTTT. This gives the protein CASSSNVNTIYF.

This chain joins TRBV30 and TRBJ2-5; D perhaps matches TRBD1 (6 bases). The CDR3 sequence is 14 residues long. The V gene's germline CDR1 is GTSNPN and CDR2 SVGIG (reference sequence). Trimming pared 5 bases from V and 3 bases from J, leaving 16 bases between. The CDR3, as DNA: TGTGCCTGGGGCTCATTTTGGACAGAAGAGACCCAGTACTTC. It encodes CAWGSFWTEETQYF.

This chain links TRBV27 with TRBJ2-1, with 7 bases lining up with TRBD1. The length of the CDR3 is 13 residues. CDR1 is MNHEY, CDR2 SMNVEV, per germline (reference sequence). V shed 5 bases, J shed 6 bases, and the junction held 4 bases outside the gene matches. The CDR3: CASSLGQINEQFF. Written as DNA, the CDR3 is TGTGCCAGCAGTCTGGGACAGATCAATGAGCAGTTCTTC.

The rearrangement joins TRBV11-3 to TRBJ2-3, with 12 bases identical to TRBD2. The trim removed 1 base at V and 5 bases at J, leaving 4 bases unmatched. The length of the CDR3 is 16 residues. Per germline, CDR1 SGHNT and CDR2 YENEEA. CDR3 sequence reads: CASSLGTSGIRDTQYF. The CDR3 nucleotides are TGTGCCAGCAGCTTAGGGACTAGCGGGATCAGAGATACGCAGTATTTT.

The rearrangement links TRBV5-4 to TRBJ2-7, with TRBD1 as a possible D gene (5 bases). The CDR3 extends over 14 amino acids. Germline loops: CDR1 SGHNT, CDR2 YYREEE (reference sequence). V shed 9 bases and J shed 0 bases, with 16 bases lying between them. The CDR3: CATTGHQSSYEQYF. For the CDR3, the DNA is TGTGCCACCACAGGACACCAGAGCTCCTACGAGCAGTACTTC.

In this sample, this clone turned up once. The same CDR3 also results from other DNA sequences found in this sample. The chain combines TRBV5-4 with TRBJ1-1; 9 bases match TRBD1. This CDR3 region has 14 residues. The germline gives CDR1 SGHNT, CDR2 YYREEE (reference sequence). V gave up 5 bases and J gave up 5 bases; unmatched junction bases: 7. CDR3 DNA sequence: TGTGCCAGCAGTTTGACAGGGGGAGGTACTGAAGCTTTCTTT. It is translated as CASSLTGGGTEAFF.

The chain links TRBV5-1 to TRBJ2-7, with TRBD1 matching over 7 bases. CDR3 size: 16 residues. The germline CDR1 and CDR2 sequences are SGHRS and YFSETQ. Unmatched junction bases numbered 12, after V lost 0 bases and J lost 6 bases. CDR3 sequence reads: CASSLGWDSRVGEQYF. Here the CDR3 DNA reads TGCGCCAGCAGCTTGGGTTGGGACAGTAGAGTCGGCGAGCAGTACTTC. Supplemented by reference TRBV5-1 and TRBJ2-7, the full variable domain reads KAGVTQTPRYLIKTRGQQVTLSCSPISGHRSVSWYQQTPGQGLQFLFEYFSETQRNKGNFPGRFSGRQFSNSRSEMNVSTLELGDSALYLCASSLGWDSRVGEQYFGPGTRLTVT.

In this sample, this clone turned up a few times. The rearrangement joins TRBV5-1 to TRBJ2-7; 8 positions match TRBD1. Trimming took 0 bases from V and 5 from J; bases not matched to a gene: 4. This CDR3 has 14 amino acids. Germline values: CDR1 SGHRS, CDR2 YFSETQ. Here the CDR3 reads CASSLGQGPHEQYF. The CDR3 nucleotides are TGCGCCAGCAGCTTGGGACAGGGGCCCCACGAGCAGTACTTC.

The V call is TRBV7-9, the J call TRBJ1-5, with 12 nucleotides matching TRBD1. This CDR3 is 16 amino acids long. The junction had 8 bases not matched to a gene; V was cut back by 5 bases and J by 6 bases. The germline V gene encodes CDR1 SEHNR and CDR2 FQNEAQ (reference sequence). This CDR3 is CASSPGTGGLGQPQHF. CDR3 coding DNA: TGTGCCAGCAGCCCTGGGACAGGGGGCCTGGGTCAGCCCCAGCATTTT.

J is TRBJ2-7 and V is TRBV7-9; 9 nucleotides align to TRBD1. Germline-derived CDR1 and CDR2 are SEHNR and FQNEAQ (reference sequence). This CDR3 has 14 amino acids. V trimming: 5 bases; J trimming: 0 bases; junction bases outside the gene matches: 2. CDR3 coding DNA: TGTGCCAGCAGCGGGACAGGGAACTCCTACGAGCAGTACTTC. Its translation is CASSGTGNSYEQYF.

V and J are TRBV7-9 and TRBJ2-7; 10 nucleotides match TRBD2. Germline V gene lookup returns CDR1 SEHNR and CDR2 FQNEAQ (reference sequence). J gave up 10 bases and V 5 bases, and 11 bases lay outside the gene matches. This CDR3 is built from 14 residues. The chain's CDR3 is CASSPFLGLATQYF. The CDR3 DNA reads as TGTGCCAGCAGCCCGTTCCTGGGACTAGCGACTCAGTACTTC.

A single count supports this clone. The chain has TRBV7-3 and TRBJ2-1; TRBD1 matches at 8 bases. The junction had 3 bases not matched to a gene; V was cut back by 3 bases and J by 2 bases. CDR3 length: 15 residues. Germline lookup yields CDR1 SGHTA and CDR2 FQGTGA. CDR3: CASSFNRGAYNEQFF. CDR3 nucleotide sequence: TGTGCCAGCAGCTTCAACAGGGGGGCCTACAATGAGCAGTTCTTC.

V gene TRBV19 combines with J gene TRBJ2-5; TRBD1 agrees at 9 bases. The CDR3 extends over 17 amino acids. J gave up 4 bases and V 6 bases, and 15 bases lay outside the gene matches. Germline-derived CDR1 and CDR2 are LNHDA and SQIVND (reference sequence). The CDR3 DNA follows: TGTGCCAGTAGGCCGACGACAGGGGGTTTGGCGAGAGAGACCCAGTACTTC. It codes for CASRPTTGGLARETQYF.